This TCR beta chain was identified in a study of T cell responses to AZD1222 COVID-19 vaccine. Notes on the study in general: Vaccine-related CD4 TCRs covered spike, predominating at 160-218 and 743-854. Clonal diversity was possibly underestimated, and white British individuals and females predominated among donors. Spike-specific TCR depth and breadth grew after two AZD1222 doses. Seropositive at baseline were only a handful of AZD1222 recipients.

The repertoire was sequenced with immunoSEQ multiplex PCR; TCRdb's copy has only in-frame clones and lacks some. The data hold around 190,000 clones, with roughly 92% observed a single time. A remark on this clone: Its antigen is not identified.

Trimming took off 5 bases at V and 5 bases at J, with 12 bases between the two ends. There are 13 residues in the CDR3. Germline assignment: CDR1 SGHNT and CDR2 YENEEA. The specimen comprised peripheral blood, sampled 28 days after the second AZD1222 dose. V gene TRBV11-3 combines with J gene TRBJ1-1; D unresolved. This sequence was found in an adult who received the AZD1222 COVID-19 vaccine. CDR3 bases: TGTGCCAGCAGCGGGATCGTTGGAACTGAAGCTTTCTTT. Translated: CASSGIVGTEAFF.